This T cell receptor beta chain was found in a study of cytomegalovirus exposure and HLA in healthy donors. Clones were read by immunoSEQ multiplex PCR, and TCRdb kept only the in-frame ones, dropping some. The profile shows 60,000 to 65,000 clones, approximately 95% of them singletons. The germline V and J ends were trimmed by 6 bases and 5 bases, with 19 bases remaining between them. The CDR3 totals 14 residues. Germline lookup yields CDR1 SQVTM and CDR2 ANQGSEA. The sequencing input was PBMCs. This chain links TRBV29-1 with TRBJ2-5; weak D call: TRBD2 (6 bases). The TCR was taken from a woman aged 18-35 years in good health and CMV-seropositive. The CDR3 loop reads CSVEDYPDMETQYF. As DNA, the CDR3 is TGCAGCGTCGAGGACTACCCAGACATGGAGACCCAGTACTTC.